Below are 13 T cell receptor beta chains sequenced from a single sample in a study of T-cell reconstitution after alpha-beta-depleted transplantation in children. It was with unique molecular identifiers that the TCRbeta library was prepared. TCRdb reprocessed the PCR reads via MiXCR and lists one record per CDR3 protein. Counted here are around 190,000 distinct CDR3 sequences, roughly 7% occurring once; the ten biggest clones make up 5.5% to 6.5%. The specimen comprised PBMCs, sampled before TCRalphabeta/CD19-depleted stem cell transplant. These receptors were collected from a boy between 2 and 10 years old with acute lymphoblastic leukemia, due to receive a stem cell transplant.

This chain uses TRBV7-8 with TRBJ2-1; D may match TRBD1 or TRBD2 (5 bases each). The CDR3 runs 12 residues. V dropped 5 bases and J dropped 7 bases, with 9 bases sitting between them. Per germline, CDR1 SGHVS and CDR2 FQNEAQ. The CDR3 is CASSRGPNEQFF. The CDR3 DNA reads TGTGCCAGCAGCCGGGGACCTAATGAGCAGTTCTTC.

J is TRBJ2-1 and V is TRBV10-3, with D possibly being TRBD1 (6 bases). Germline V gene data show CDR1 as ENHRY and CDR2 as SYGVKD. V was pared by 6 bases and J by 2 bases, with 14 bases between. The CDR3 is 15 residues long. The CDR3: CAIRNYRAPYNEQFF. The CDR3 DNA follows: TGTGCCATCAGGAACTACAGGGCGCCCTACAATGAGCAGTTCTTC.

This clonotype has ten or more counts. The chain joins TRBV28 to TRBJ1-2; D might be TRBD1 (6 bases). Germline V gives CDR1 MDHEN, CDR2 SYDVKM. The CDR3 runs 14 residues. V dropped 3 bases and J dropped 4 bases, with 12 bases sitting between them. The CDR3 nucleotides are TGTGCCAGCAGTTTCGGGGACAATGGCTATGGCTACACCTTC. Its protein is CASSFGDNGYGYTF.

The sample holds many counts of this clonotype. The chain's CDR3 is CASRTPGGNEQFF. CDR3 DNA sequence: TGTGCCAGCAGGACTCCAGGGGGCAATGAGCAGTTCTTC. The gene calls are TRBV7-2 and TRBJ2-1; 7 nucleotides line up with TRBD1. This CDR3 has 13 amino acids. V trimming: 6 bases; J trimming: 6 bases; junction bases outside the gene matches: 5. Germline V gene sequence: CDR1 SGHTA, CDR2 FQGNSA.

This clonotype came up many times. J is TRBJ2-5 and V is TRBV12-3 or TRBV12-4; 14 nucleotides match TRBD2. The CDR3 loop spans 17 amino acids. Trimming cost V 1 base and J 4 bases; bases outside gene matches: 5. The CDR3: CASSLETSGRAGETQYF. CDR3 nucleotide sequence: TGTGCCAGCAGTTTAGAGACTAGCGGGAGGGCCGGAGAGACCCAGTACTTC.

This clonotype was observed many times. J is TRBJ2-1 and V is TRBV5-1, with 8 bases that match TRBD2. CDR3 length: 16 amino acids. In germline, CDR1 is SGHRS, CDR2 YFSETQ. Trimming removed 4 bases from V and 7 bases from J; junction bases left unmatched: 13. This CDR3 is CASSPAGTSSVNEQFF. DNA for the CDR3: TGCGCCAGCAGCCCCGCCGGGACTAGTTCGGTTAATGAGCAGTTCTTC.

In this sample, this clonotype turned up many times. The V and J genes are TRBV7-2 and TRBJ2-1, with D perhaps TRBD2 (5 bases). CDR1 and CDR2 (germline): SGHTA, FQGNSA. The V and J ends lost 5 bases and 13 bases respectively, with 9 bases between them. The length of the CDR3 is 10 residues. CDR3 in DNA: TGTGCCAGCAGCCAAAGGACTCAGTTCTTC. Encoded protein: CASSQRTQFF.

This clonotype was counted at least ten times. The J gene is TRBJ2-5, the V gene TRBV7-2, with D perhaps TRBD2 (5 bases). The CDR3 runs 16 residues. Germline V gives CDR1 SGHTA, CDR2 FQGNSA. The V and J ends lost 2 bases and 4 bases respectively, with 17 bases between them. The CDR3 is CASSLLRGSDLETQYF. The CDR3 region has the DNA TGTGCCAGCAGCTTACTCCGGGGAAGCGACTTAGAGACCCAGTACTTC.

This clonotype was observed many times. This sequence joins TRBV29-1 and TRBJ1-2, with unresolved D. CDR3 length: 11 residues. Germline CDR1 SQVTM, CDR2 ANQGSEA. V was clipped by 2 bases and J by 6 bases, with 7 bases between them. CDR3 DNA sequence: TGCAGCGTTGAAAGTCTCGATGGCTACACCTTC. Protein: CSVESLDGYTF.

This clonotype was observed many times. The rearrangement uses TRBV7-9 and TRBJ2-7; D gene ambiguous. Germline lookup yields CDR1 SEHNR and CDR2 FQNEAQ (reference sequence). The V gene lost 0 bases and the J gene lost 1 base, with 13 bases spanning the gap. The CDR3 consists of 16 residues. The DNA for the CDR3 is TGTGCCAGCAGCTTAGCGATAGCTACGATTTCCTACGAGCAGTACTTC. Residues: CASSLAIATISYEQYF.

The sample holds a few counts of this clonotype. The rearrangement uses TRBV18 and TRBJ1-1; tentatively, D is TRBD1 (5 bases). The ends were cut back, 6 bases at V and 11 bases at J, with 16 bases in the middle. CDR3 size: 12 residues. CDR1 and CDR2 from the germline V gene are KGHSH and LQKENI. CDR3 amino acids: CASSQEGPEAFF. The DNA of the CDR3 is TGTGCCAGCTCCCAGGAGGGACCCGAGGCTTTCTTT. The full variable domain, its missing parts supplied by reference TRBV18 and TRBJ1-1, is NAGVMQNPRHLVRRRGQEARLRCSPMKGHSHVYWYRQLPEEGLKFMVYLQKENIIDESGMPKERFSAEFPKEGPSILRIQQVVRGDSAAYFCASSQEGPEAFFGQGTRLTVV.

This clonotype was seen a handful of times. The chain has TRBV9 and TRBJ2-1, with D perhaps being TRBD1 or TRBD2 (6 bases each). With 0 bases removed from V and 8 bases from J, the gap between germline ends came to 15 bases. CDR1 is SGDLS, CDR2 YYNGEE, per germline. The CDR3 has 15 residues. The CDR3 here is CASSVVGGPRDEQFF. CDR3 bases: TGTGCCAGCAGCGTAGTGGGGGGCCCCCGGGATGAGCAGTTCTTC.

This clonotype was found a few times. The chain recombines TRBV4-2 with TRBJ2-5; perhaps TRBD2 as D (7 bases). This CDR3 spans 19 amino acids. Trimming removed 0 bases at V and 2 bases at J, with 22 bases between. Germline loops: CDR1 LGHNA, CDR2 YNFKEQ. The DNA for the CDR3 is TGTGCCAGCAGCCAAGAGTCGCCGGGGGGCCCCCCTATACAAGAGACCCAGTACTTC. Protein sequence: CASSQESPGGPPIQETQYF.